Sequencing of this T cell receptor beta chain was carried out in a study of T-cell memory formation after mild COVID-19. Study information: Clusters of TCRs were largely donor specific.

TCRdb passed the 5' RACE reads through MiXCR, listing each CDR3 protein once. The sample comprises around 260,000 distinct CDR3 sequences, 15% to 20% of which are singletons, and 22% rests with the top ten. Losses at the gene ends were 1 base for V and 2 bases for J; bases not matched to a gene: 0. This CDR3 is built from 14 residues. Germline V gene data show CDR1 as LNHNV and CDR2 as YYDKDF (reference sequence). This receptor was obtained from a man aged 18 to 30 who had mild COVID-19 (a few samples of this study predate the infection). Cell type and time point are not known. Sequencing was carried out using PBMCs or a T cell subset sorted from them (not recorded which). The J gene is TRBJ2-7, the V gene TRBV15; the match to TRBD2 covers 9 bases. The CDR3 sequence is CATSRVAGAYEQYF. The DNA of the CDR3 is TGTGCCACCAGCAGAGTAGCGGGGGCCTACGAGCAGTACTTC.